At least ten counts were recorded for the clone carrying this TCR beta chain. Its specificity is unknown. Diagnosing involved the use of clinical symptoms, serum thyroxine and TRAb, thyroid ultrasound and orbital computed tomography. V gave up 7 bases and J gave up 6 bases, with 13 bases separating them. CDR3 length: 13 residues. Germline assignment: CDR1 SGHTA and CDR2 FQGTGA. RNA transcripts were the template for amplifying TCR beta CDR3 regions. HTBI primers were used for first-round RT-PCR of the TCR CDR3. TCRdb processed the multiplex PCR reads anew with MiXCR; each CDR3 protein has one entry. The data show under 200,000 distinct CDR3 sequences, over 8% seen once. The sample belongs to a study of T cells in Graves' hyperthyroidism and ophthalmopathy. Whole-study context: Sampling of peripheral blood happened at initial diagnosis, prior to any treatment. Study findings and constraints: Most clonotypes expanded in thyroid above 0.001 were likewise present in blood. Ophthalmopathy, as predicted by the model, came a median 6.5 months after the prediction.

What was sequenced was blood. This chain uses TRBV7-3 with TRBJ2-1; D is unresolved. The source of this sequence is a woman in her late teens or twenties with Graves' hyperthyroidism that later progressed to Graves' ophthalmopathy. The CDR3 DNA reads TGTGCCAGCACCGAGGCACTGGGCAATGAGCAGTTCTTC. This gives the protein CASTEALGNEQFF.